The 3 T cell receptor beta chains listed next were all sequenced from one sample in a study of T-cell reconstitution after alpha-beta-depleted transplantation in children. The library targeted TCRbeta and was prepared with unique molecular identifiers. TCRdb re-called the PCR reads with MiXCR, one entry per CDR3 protein. The sample records 98,000 or so distinct CDR3 sequences, more than 20% being singletons. This specimen consisted of PBMCs, obtained before TCRalphabeta/CD19-depleted stem cell transplant. These receptors originate from a boy between 2 and 10 years old with acute lymphoblastic leukemia, due to receive a stem cell transplant.

CDR3 sequence: CASSLQGGPDTQYF. As DNA, the CDR3 is TGTGCCAGCAGTTTACAGGGCGGACCAGATACGCAGTATTTT. J is TRBJ2-3 and V is TRBV12-3 or TRBV12-4, with D perhaps matching TRBD1 (5 bases). This CDR3 is built from 14 residues. V lost 2 bases and J 4 bases, leaving 10 bases between the germline ends.

The chain recombines TRBV5-6 with TRBJ2-3; a weak D match, TRBD1 (5 bases). Germline lookup yields CDR1 SGHDT and CDR2 YYEEEE. V dropped 3 bases and J dropped 2 bases, with 7 bases sitting between them. This CDR3 comprises 13 residues. DNA of the CDR3: TGTGCCAGCAGCTCAGGGTACACAGATACGCAGTATTTT. Residues: CASSSGYTDTQYF. Variable domain in full (rest from reference TRBV5-6 and TRBJ2-3): DAGVTQSPTHLIKTRGQQVTLRCSPKSGHDTVSWYQQALGQGPQFIFQYYEEEERQRGNFPDRFSGHQFPNYSSELNVNALLLGDSALYLCASSSGYTDTQYFGPGTRLTVL.

This clonotype was detected a few times. The chain couples TRBV3-1 to TRBJ2-7; D tentatively reads TRBD1 or TRBD2 (5 bases each). V was pared by 5 bases and J by 6 bases, with 20 bases between. The CDR3 has 15 amino acids. Germline assignment: CDR1 LGHDT and CDR2 YNNKEL (reference sequence). The CDR3 spells CASSSSGAGLSEQYF. CDR3 DNA sequence: TGTGCCAGCAGCTCCTCCGGGGCAGGGCTTAGCGAGCAGTACTTC.